This TCR beta chain appears in the sequencing data of a study of cytomegalovirus exposure and HLA in healthy donors. Findings and caveats of the study: DRB1 showed the most TCR associations and HLA-C the fewest in a later analysis, as rates varied by HLA locus. A few CMV-associated chains were confirmed in vitro to be specific for CMV antigens. A later analysis appeared to link common viral pathogens to several of the most significant clusters.

CDR1 and CDR2 (germline): SGHRS, YFSETQ. The V gene lost 0 bases and the J gene lost 3 bases, with 15 bases spanning the gap. This CDR3 has 16 amino acids. The study ran its PCR with 60 Vbeta and 13 Jbeta primers. Assay used: immunoSEQ multiplex PCR; TCRdb lists only in-frame clones, some missing. This table holds 120,000 or so clones, 15% found once. This clone was observed a few times. The antigen is not known. The gene calls are TRBV5-1 and TRBJ2-5, with a tentative D call TRBD2 (5 bases). This clonotype originated in a woman aged 18-29 years in good health and CMV-seronegative. Sequences were obtained from PBMCs. CDR3 DNA sequence: TGCGCCAGCAGCTTGGGGAATCGGCGGGTGAAAGAGACCCAGTACTTC. Its protein product is CASSLGNRRVKETQYF.